The next 4 T cell receptor beta chains were all read from a single sample in a study of human T cells and chemical hapten exposure. Time point specified: patch test 1, 2 weeks after DPC sensitization. Treatment here: therapeutic diphenylcyclopropenone sensitization with weekly scalp DPC. Via MiXCR, TCRdb re-called the RACE reads, giving one row per CDR3 protein. This sample carries fewer than 100,000 distinct CDR3 sequences, about 12% of them seen once, and the ten largest clones take under 4%. This material consisted of whole blood, taken in connection with sensitization to the hapten diphenylcyclopropenone (DPC). The origin of the receptors is a woman aged 55-70 years with alopecia areata. Some clones in this sample may be carry-over from other donors' samples.

The DNA for the CDR3 is TGCGCCAGCAGCCGTGGTCGAGAGGCCACTGAAGCTTTCTTT. It translates to CASSRGREATEAFF. The chain has TRBV5-1 and TRBJ1-1; D ambiguous. The CDR3 extends over 14 amino acids. Germline V gene sequence: CDR1 SGHRS, CDR2 YFSETQ. Deletions cut 4 bases from V and 4 bases from J, with 14 bases between.

There are a few counts of this clonotype. The CDR3 region is CASSPGQGSTDTQYF. The DNA for the CDR3 is TGTGCCAGCAGCCCTGGACAGGGGAGCACAGATACGCAGTATTTT. This chain connects TRBV12-3 or TRBV12-4 to TRBJ2-3, with TRBD1 matching 9 bases. Trimming cost V 6 bases and J 0 bases; bases outside gene matches: 4. This CDR3 spans 15 amino acids.

The CDR3, as DNA: TGTGCCAGCAGCTCCGCGACAGGTCGTGAGCAGTACTTC. It yields the protein CASSSATGREQYF. The chain is built from TRBV7-2 and TRBJ2-7, with D possibly being TRBD1 (6 bases). Germline assignment: CDR1 SGHTA and CDR2 FQGNSA. V shed 4 bases and J shed 7 bases, with 14 bases lying between them. This CDR3 is 13 amino acids long. The whole variable domain, filled in from reference TRBV7-2 and TRBJ2-7, reads GAGVSQSPSNKVTEKGKDVELRCDPISGHTALYWYRQSLGQGLEFLIYFQGNSAPDKSGLPSDRFSAERTGGSVSTLTIQRTQQEDSAVYLCASSSATGREQYFGPGTRLTVT.

This clonotype was found many times. V usage is TRBV13 and J usage is TRBJ2-7; D is possibly TRBD1 (6 bases). This CDR3 region has 15 residues. Trimming pared 5 bases from V and 2 bases from J, leaving 16 bases between. Germline CDR1 PRHDT, CDR2 FYEKMQ (reference sequence). Here the CDR3 DNA reads TGTGCCAGCAGCCCCTGGACAGACGTAGCCTACGAGCAGTACTTC. As protein: CASSPWTDVAYEQYF. Together with reference TRBV13 and TRBJ2-7, the CDR3 gives the full variable domain: AAGVIQSPRHLIKEKRETATLKCYPIPRHDTVYWYQQGPGQDPQFLISFYEKMQSDKGSIPDRFSAQQFSDYHSELNMSSLELGDSALYFCASSPWTDVAYEQYFGPGTRLTVT.